This TCR beta chain was captured in a study of regulatory T cells in long-lasting Graves disease. Study-wide results and limits: Persistent Graves' patients showed less TCR diversity than newly diagnosed patients showed. Persistent patients had more shared public clonotypes (fewer than 3,000) than new patients (about 970).

This CDR3 is 15 amino acids long. V was cut by 5 bases and J by 0 bases, with 11 bases left in between. This clonotype showed up just a few times. Its antigen is not known. Arm-PCR with iRepertoire HTBI primers amplified the CDR3 regions for these TCR beta libraries. TCRdb itself ran the multiplex PCR reads through MiXCR, one entry per CDR3 protein. The table has 650,000 to 700,000 distinct CDR3 sequences, about 32% seen once; the top ten hold roughly 46%. Time point defined: persistent/refractory GD, antithyroid drugs over 5 years with positive TRAb. RNA from PBMCs was the source of the TCR library. The genes are TRBV12-3 or TRBV12-4 and TRBJ1-5; perhaps TRBD1 as D (5 bases). The input for sequencing was peripheral blood mononuclear cells (PBMCs), taken when the disease was refractory, from a patient treated with antithyroid drugs. The origin of this receptor is a female donor with Graves disease. The CDR3 DNA sequence: TGTGCCAGCAGTCACCGACAGAATAGCAATCAGCCCCAGCATTTT. Encoded protein: CASSHRQNSNQPQHF.